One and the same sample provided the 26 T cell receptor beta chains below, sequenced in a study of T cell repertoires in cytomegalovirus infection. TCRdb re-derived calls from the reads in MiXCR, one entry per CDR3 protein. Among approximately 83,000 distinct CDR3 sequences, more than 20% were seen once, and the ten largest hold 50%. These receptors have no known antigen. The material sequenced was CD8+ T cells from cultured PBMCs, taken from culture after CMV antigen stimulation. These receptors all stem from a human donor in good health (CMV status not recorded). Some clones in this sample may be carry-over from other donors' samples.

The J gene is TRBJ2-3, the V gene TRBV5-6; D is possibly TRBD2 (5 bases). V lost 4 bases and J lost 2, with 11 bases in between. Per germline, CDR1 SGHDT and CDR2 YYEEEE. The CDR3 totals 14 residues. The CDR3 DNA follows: TGTGCCAGCAGCCGTCCTAGCAACACAGATACGCAGTATTTT. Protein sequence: CASSRPSNTDTQYF.

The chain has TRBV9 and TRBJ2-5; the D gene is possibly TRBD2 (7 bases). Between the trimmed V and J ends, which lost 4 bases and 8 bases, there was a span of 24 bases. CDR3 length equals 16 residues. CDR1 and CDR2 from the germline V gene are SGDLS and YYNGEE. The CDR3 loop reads CASSPDGAGASFTQYF. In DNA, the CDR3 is TGTGCCAGCAGCCCAGACGGGGCGGGGGCGTCGTTTACCCAGTACTTC.

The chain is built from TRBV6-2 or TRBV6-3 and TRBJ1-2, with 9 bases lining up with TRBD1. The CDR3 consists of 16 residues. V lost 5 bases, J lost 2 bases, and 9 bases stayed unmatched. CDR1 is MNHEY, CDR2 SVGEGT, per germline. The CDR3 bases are TGTGCCAGCAGTCGTCCCGGGACAGGGATCAACTATGGCTACACCTTC. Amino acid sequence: CASSRPGTGINYGYTF.

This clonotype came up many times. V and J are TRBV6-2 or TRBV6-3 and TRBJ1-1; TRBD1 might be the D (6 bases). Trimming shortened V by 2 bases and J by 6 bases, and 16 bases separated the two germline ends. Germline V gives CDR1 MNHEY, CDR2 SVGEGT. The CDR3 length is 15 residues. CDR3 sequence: CASSYTQGGPPEAFF. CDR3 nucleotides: TGTGCCAGCAGTTACACTCAAGGGGGACCCCCTGAAGCTTTCTTT.

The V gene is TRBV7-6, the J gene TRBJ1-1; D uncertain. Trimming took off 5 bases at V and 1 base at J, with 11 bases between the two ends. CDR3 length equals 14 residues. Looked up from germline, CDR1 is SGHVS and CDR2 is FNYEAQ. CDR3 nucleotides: TGTGCCAGCAGCCCCACTTTCCCGAACACTGAAGCTTTCTTT. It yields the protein CASSPTFPNTEAFF. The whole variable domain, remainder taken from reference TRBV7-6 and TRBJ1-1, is GAGVSQSPRYKVTKRGQDVALRCDPISGHVSLYWYRQALGQGPEFLTYFNYEAQQDKSGLPNDRFSAERPEGSISTLTIQRTEQRDSAMYRCASSPTFPNTEAFFGQGTRLTVV.

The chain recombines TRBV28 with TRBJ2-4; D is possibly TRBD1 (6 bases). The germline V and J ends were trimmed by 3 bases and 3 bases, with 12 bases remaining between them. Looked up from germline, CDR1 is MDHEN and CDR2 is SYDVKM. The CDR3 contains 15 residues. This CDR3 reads CASSFTPGDKNIQYF. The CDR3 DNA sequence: TGTGCCAGCAGTTTCACGCCAGGGGACAAAAACATTCAGTACTTC. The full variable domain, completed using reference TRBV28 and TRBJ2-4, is DVKVTQSSRYLVKRTGEKVFLECVQDMDHENMFWYRQDPGLGLRLIYFSYDVKMKEKGDIPEGYSVSREKKERFSLILESASTNQTSMYLCASSFTPGDKNIQYFGAGTRLSVL.

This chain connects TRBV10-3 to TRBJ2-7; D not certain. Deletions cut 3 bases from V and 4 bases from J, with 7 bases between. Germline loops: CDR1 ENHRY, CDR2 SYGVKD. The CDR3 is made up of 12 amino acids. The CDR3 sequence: CAISEGKYEQYF. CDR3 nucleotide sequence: TGTGCCATCAGTGAAGGGAAGTACGAGCAGTACTTC.

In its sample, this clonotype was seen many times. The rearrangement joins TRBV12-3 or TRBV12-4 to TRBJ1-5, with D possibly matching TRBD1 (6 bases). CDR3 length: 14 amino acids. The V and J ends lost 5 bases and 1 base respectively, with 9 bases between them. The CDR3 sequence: CASSLGQSNQPQHF. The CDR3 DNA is TGTGCCAGCAGTCTTGGACAGAGCAATCAGCCCCAGCATTTT.

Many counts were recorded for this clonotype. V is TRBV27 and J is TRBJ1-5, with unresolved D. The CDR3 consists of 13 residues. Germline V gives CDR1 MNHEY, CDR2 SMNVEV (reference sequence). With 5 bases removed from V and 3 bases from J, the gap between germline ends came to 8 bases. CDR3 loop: CASSPGINQPQHF. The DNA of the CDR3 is TGTGCCAGCAGTCCTGGGATCAATCAGCCCCAGCATTTT.

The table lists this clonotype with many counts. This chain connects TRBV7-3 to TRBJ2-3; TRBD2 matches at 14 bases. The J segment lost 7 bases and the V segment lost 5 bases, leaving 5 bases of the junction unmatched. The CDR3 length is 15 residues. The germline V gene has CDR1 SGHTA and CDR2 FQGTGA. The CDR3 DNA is TGTGCCAGCAGCCCGACTAGCGGGGGGGCGAATACGCAGTATTTT. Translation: CASSPTSGGANTQYF.

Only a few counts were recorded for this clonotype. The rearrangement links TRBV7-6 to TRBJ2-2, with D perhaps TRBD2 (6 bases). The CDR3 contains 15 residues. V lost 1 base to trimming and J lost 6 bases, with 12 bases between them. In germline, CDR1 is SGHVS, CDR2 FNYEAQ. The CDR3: CASSLGSGRAGELFF. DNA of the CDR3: TGTGCCAGCAGCTTAGGTAGCGGTCGAGCCGGGGAGCTGTTTTTT.

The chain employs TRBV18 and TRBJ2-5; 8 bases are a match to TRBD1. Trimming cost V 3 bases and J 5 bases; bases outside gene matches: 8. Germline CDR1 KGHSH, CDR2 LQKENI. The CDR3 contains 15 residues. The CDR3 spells CASSPEDRDEETQYF. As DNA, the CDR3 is TGTGCCAGCTCACCGGAGGACAGGGACGAGGAGACCCAGTACTTC.

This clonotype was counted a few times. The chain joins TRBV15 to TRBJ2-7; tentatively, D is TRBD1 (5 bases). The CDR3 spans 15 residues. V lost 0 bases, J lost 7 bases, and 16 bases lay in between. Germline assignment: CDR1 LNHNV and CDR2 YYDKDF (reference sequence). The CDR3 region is CATSRDQTEGEEQYF. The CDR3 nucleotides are TGTGCCACCAGCAGAGATCAAACAGAAGGGGAAGAGCAGTACTTC.

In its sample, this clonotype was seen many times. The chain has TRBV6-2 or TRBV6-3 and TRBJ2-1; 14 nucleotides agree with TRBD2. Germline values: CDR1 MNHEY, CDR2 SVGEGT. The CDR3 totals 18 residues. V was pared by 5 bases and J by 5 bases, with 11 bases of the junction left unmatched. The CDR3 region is CASSPYGTSGSSHNEQFF. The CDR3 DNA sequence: TGTGCCAGCAGTCCTTACGGGACTAGCGGGAGTTCCCACAATGAGCAGTTCTTC.

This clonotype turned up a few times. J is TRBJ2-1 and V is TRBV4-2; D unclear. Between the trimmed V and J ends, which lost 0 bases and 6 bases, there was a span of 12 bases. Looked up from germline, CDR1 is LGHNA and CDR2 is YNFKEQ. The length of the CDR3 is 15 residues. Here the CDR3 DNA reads TGTGCCAGCAGCCAAGAGGTCTGGCCCATCAATGAGCAGTTCTTC. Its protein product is CASSQEVWPINEQFF.

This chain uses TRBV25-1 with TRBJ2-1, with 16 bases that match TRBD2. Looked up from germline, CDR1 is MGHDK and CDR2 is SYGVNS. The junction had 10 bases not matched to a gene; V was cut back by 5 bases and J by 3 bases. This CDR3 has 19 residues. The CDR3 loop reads CASSFPGTSGRVDYNEQFF. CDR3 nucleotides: TGTGCCAGCAGTTTCCCCGGGACTAGCGGGAGGGTGGACTACAATGAGCAGTTCTTC.

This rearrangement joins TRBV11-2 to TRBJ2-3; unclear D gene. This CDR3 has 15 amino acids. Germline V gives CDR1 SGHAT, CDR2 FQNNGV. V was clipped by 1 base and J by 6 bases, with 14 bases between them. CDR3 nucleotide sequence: TGTGCCAGCAGCTTAGCTCTCCTCTTAGGCGATACGCAGTATTTT. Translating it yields CASSLALLLGDTQYF.

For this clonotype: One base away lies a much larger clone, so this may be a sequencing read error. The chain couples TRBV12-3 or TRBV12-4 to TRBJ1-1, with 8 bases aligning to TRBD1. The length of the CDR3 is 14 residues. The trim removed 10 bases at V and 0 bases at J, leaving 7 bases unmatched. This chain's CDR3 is CANIPTGVNTEAFF. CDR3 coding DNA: TGTGCCAACATCCCGACAGGGGTGAACACTGAAGCTTTCTTT.

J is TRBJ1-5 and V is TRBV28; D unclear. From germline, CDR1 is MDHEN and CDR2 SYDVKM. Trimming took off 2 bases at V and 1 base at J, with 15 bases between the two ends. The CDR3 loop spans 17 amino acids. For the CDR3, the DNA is TGTGCCAGCAGTTTAAGTGTGGGGATCAGAAGCAATCAGCCCCAGCATTTT. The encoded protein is CASSLSVGIRSNQPQHF.

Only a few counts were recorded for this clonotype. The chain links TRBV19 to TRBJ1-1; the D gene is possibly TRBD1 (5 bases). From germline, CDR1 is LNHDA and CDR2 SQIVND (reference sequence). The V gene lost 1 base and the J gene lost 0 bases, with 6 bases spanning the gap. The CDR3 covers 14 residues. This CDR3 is CASSIGRVNTEAFF. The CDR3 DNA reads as TGTGCCAGTAGTATAGGCAGGGTGAACACTGAAGCTTTCTTT.

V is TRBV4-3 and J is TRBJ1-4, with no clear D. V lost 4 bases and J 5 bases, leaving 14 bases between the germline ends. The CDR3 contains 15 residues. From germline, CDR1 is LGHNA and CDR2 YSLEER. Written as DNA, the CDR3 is TGCGCCAGCAGCCCCCGGTGGAACGCCAATGAAAAACTGTTTTTT. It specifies CASSPRWNANEKLFF.

CDR3 region: CATSDSSRTNYNEQFF. The DNA of the CDR3 is TGTGCCACCAGTGATTCATCCCGGACAAATTACAATGAGCAGTTCTTC. This chain connects TRBV24-1 to TRBJ2-1; TRBD1 might be the D (5 bases). The CDR3 runs to 16 residues. V lost 2 bases to trimming and J lost 4 bases, with 14 bases between them. Germline lookup yields CDR1 KGHDR and CDR2 SFDVKD.

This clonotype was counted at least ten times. The CDR3 loop is CASTIIEGGKETQYF. The CDR3 DNA sequence: TGTGCCAGCACCATCATTGAAGGGGGGAAAGAGACCCAGTACTTC. The chain combines TRBV7-9 with TRBJ2-5, with D possibly called TRBD1 or TRBD2 (6 bases each). V lost 7 bases to trimming and J lost 3 bases, with 18 bases between them. CDR1 SEHNR and CDR2 FQNEAQ come from the germline V gene (reference sequence). This CDR3 contains 15 residues.

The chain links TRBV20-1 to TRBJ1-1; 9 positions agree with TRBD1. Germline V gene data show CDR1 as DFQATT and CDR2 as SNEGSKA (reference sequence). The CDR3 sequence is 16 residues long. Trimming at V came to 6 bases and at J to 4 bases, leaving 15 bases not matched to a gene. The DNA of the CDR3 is TGCAGTGCCGCCGGGACAGGGTTGATCTTGGGCACTGAAGCTTTCTTT. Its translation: CSAAGTGLILGTEAFF.

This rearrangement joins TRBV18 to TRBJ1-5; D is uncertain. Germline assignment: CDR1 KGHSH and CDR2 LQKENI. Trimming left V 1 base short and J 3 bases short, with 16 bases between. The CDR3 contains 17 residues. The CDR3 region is CASSPQGIGRLNQPQHF. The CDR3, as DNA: TGTGCCAGCTCACCACAGGGAATCGGGAGGCTCAATCAGCCCCAGCATTTT.

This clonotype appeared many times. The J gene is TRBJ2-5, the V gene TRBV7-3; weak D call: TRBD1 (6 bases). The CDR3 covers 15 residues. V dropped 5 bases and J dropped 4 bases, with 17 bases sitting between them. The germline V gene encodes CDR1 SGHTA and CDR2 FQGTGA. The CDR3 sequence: CASSPSGTFGETQYF. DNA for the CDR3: TGTGCCAGCAGCCCCTCAGGGACATTTGGAGAGACCCAGTACTTC.